This TCR beta chain came from a study of tumor T cells in aggressive B-cell lymphoma. Only in-frame clones appear in the TCRdb table, and some are missing; sequencing was by immunoSEQ multiplex PCR. Of under 5,000 clones in the sample, 91% were seen once. Germline values: CDR1 SGHAT, CDR2 FQNNGV. The CDR3 runs 15 residues. Germline trimming cut 4 bases from V and 4 bases from J; bases unmatched to any gene: 7. The V call is TRBV11-2, the J call TRBJ2-7, with 10 bases matching TRBD2. The sequencing input was tumor tissue. The clonotype originates from an adult with diffuse large B cell lymphoma. The CDR3 bases are TGTGCCAGCAGCTCCACCTGGACTAGCGGATACGAGCAGTACTTC. Translating gives CASSSTWTSGYEQYF.